These T cell receptor beta chains were read from a single sample in a study of T cell changes during pregnancy in multiple sclerosis. Clones were read by immunoSEQ multiplex PCR, and TCRdb kept only the in-frame ones, dropping some. The data contain roughly 110,000 clones, 75% to 95% of them singletons. The material was peripheral blood, obtained before pregnancy. The source is a female donor with multiple sclerosis, enrolled in a pregnancy study. The CDR3 runs from the conserved cysteine through the conserved F or W. The order of the fields is D gene, V gene, clone size, J gene, CDR3 protein, CDR3 DNA. The D gene is left open where the match is weak. The size of a clone is reported for some rows only, either as once, few or many, or as a class for expanded clones.

D: TRBD2
V: TRBV5-4
size: NA
J: TRBJ2-1
CDR3: CASSLGARTSGNEQFF
DNA: TGTGCCAGCAGCTTGGGGGCTCGGACTAGCGGCAATGAGCAGTTCTTC

D: NA
V: TRBV6-1
size: NA
J: TRBJ1-2
CDR3: CASSLARVGYYGYTF
DNA: TGTGCCAGCAGTCTGGCCAGGGTGGGGTACTATGGCTACACCTTC

D: TRBD1
V: TRBV5-1
size: NA
J: TRBJ2-5
CDR3: CASSPGAGGETQYF
DNA: TGCGCCAGCAGCCCCGGGGCAGGGGGAGAGACCCAGTACTTC

D: NA
V: TRBV7-8
size: NA
J: TRBJ1-5
CDR3: CASSPGDLSNQPQHF
DNA: TGTGCCAGCAGCCCCGGGGACTTGAGCAATCAGCCCCAGCATTTT

D: NA
V: TRBV5-4
size: NA
J: TRBJ1-1
CDR3: CASRGSPSTEAFF
DNA: TGTGCCAGCAGGGGCAGCCCTTCCACTGAAGCTTTCTTT

D: TRBD2
V: TRBV5-1
size: NA
J: TRBJ2-1
CDR3: CASSSYVGLAGLDNEQFF
DNA: TGCGCCAGCAGCTCGTACGTCGGACTAGCGGGCTTAGATAATGAGCAGTTCTTC

D: NA
V: TRBV29-1
size: once
J: TRBJ1-5
CDR3: CSVLDGDNQPQHF
DNA: TGCAGCGTACTCGACGGAGACAATCAGCCCCAGCATTTT

D: NA
V: TRBV7-2
size: NA
J: TRBJ1-1
CDR3: CASSPGRGTEAFF
DNA: TGTGCCAGCAGCCCCGGAAGGGGCACTGAAGCTTTCTTT

D: TRBD1
V: TRBV7-3
size: NA
J: TRBJ1-1
CDR3: CASSSWTGKNTEAFF
DNA: TGTGCCAGCAGCTCCTGGACAGGAAAGAACACTGAAGCTTTCTTT

D: TRBD2
V: TRBV4-1
size: NA
J: TRBJ2-2
CDR3: CASSQDLGASGNTGELFF
DNA: TGCGCCAGCAGCCAAGATCTTGGGGCTAGCGGGAACACCGGGGAGCTGTTTTTT

D: NA
V: TRBV9
size: NA
J: TRBJ1-2
CDR3: CASSLSGGGGNYGYTF
DNA: TGTGCCAGCAGCCTGTCCGGGGGTGGAGGTAACTATGGCTACACCTTC

D: TRBD1
V: TRBV4-3
size: NA
J: TRBJ1-4
CDR3: CASSQAGQGASEKLFF
DNA: TGCGCCAGCAGCCAAGCGGGACAGGGGGCAAGCGAAAAACTGTTTTTT

D: NA
V: TRBV6-7
size: NA
J: TRBJ1-4
CDR3: CASSYMCSNEKLFF
DNA: TGTGCCAGCAGTTATATGTGCAGTAATGAAAAACTGTTTTTT

D: NA
V: TRBV7-2
size: NA
J: TRBJ2-4
CDR3: CASSLKQPGGGKNIQYF
DNA: TGTGCCAGCAGTCTAAAACAGCCAGGCGGAGGCAAAAACATTCAGTACTTC

D: NA
V: TRBV7-2
size: once
J: TRBJ2-7
CDR3: CASSLVRLSSEQYF
DNA: TGTGCCAGCAGCTTAGTGAGACTATCGTCCGAGCAGTACTTC

D: TRBD1
V: TRBV30
size: NA
J: TRBJ1-1
CDR3: CAWSEGASTEAFF
DNA: TGTGCCTGGAGTGAGGGGGCGAGCACTGAAGCTTTCTTT

D: TRBD2
V: TRBV29-1
size: NA
J: TRBJ2-3
CDR3: CSAHASGRADTQYF
DNA: TGCAGCGCACATGCTAGCGGGAGGGCAGATACGCAGTATTTT

D: NA
V: TRBV29-1
size: NA
J: TRBJ2-3
CDR3: CSVEDRVVTSGDTQYF
DNA: TGCAGCGTTGAAGATCGAGTTGTGACTAGTGGAGATACGCAGTATTTT

D: TRBD2
V: TRBV28
size: NA
J: TRBJ2-2
CDR3: CASGLAGGVTGELFF
DNA: TGTGCCAGCGGACTAGCGGGAGGGGTCACCGGGGAGCTGTTTTTT

D: NA
V: TRBV25-1
size: NA
J: TRBJ2-2
CDR3: CASSDARFEAGELFF
DNA: TGTGCCAGCAGTGACGCGAGGTTTGAGGCCGGGGAGCTGTTTTTT

D: NA
V: TRBV19
size: NA
J: TRBJ1-6
CDR3: CASTLWAQNSPLHF
DNA: TGTGCCAGTACTCTGTGGGCCCAGAATTCACCCCTCCACTTT

D: NA
V: TRBV30
size: NA
J: TRBJ2-1
CDR3: CAWSVRHYNERFF
DNA: TGTGCCTGGAGTGTGCGCCACTACAATGAGCGGTTCTTC

D: TRBD2
V: TRBV2
size: NA
J: TRBJ2-1
CDR3: CASSYRREVINEQFF
DNA: TGTGCCAGCAGTTATCGGCGGGAGGTCATCAATGAGCAGTTCTTC

D: TRBD1
V: TRBV5-6
size: NA
J: TRBJ2-3
CDR3: CASSWDRGSTDTQYF
DNA: TGTGCCAGCAGCTGGGACAGGGGTTCTACAGATACGCAGTATTTT

D: TRBD1
V: TRBV10-3
size: NA
J: TRBJ1-2
CDR3: CAISESGTGGLGGYTF
DNA: TGTGCCATCAGTGAGTCCGGGACAGGGGGCCTAGGTGGCTACACCTTC

D: TRBD1
V: TRBV6-6
size: NA
J: TRBJ1-1
CDR3: CASSYAKGGSNTEAFF
DNA: TGTGCCAGCAGTTACGCAAAAGGGGGCTCGAACACTGAAGCTTTCTTT

D: TRBD2
V: TRBV13
size: NA
J: TRBJ2-7
CDR3: CASSLGAGDPYEQYF
DNA: TGTGCCAGCAGCTTAGGCGCGGGGGACCCCTACGAGCAGTACTTC

D: TRBD2
V: TRBV7-6
size: NA
J: TRBJ2-1
CDR3: CASSSNTLAGGPRNEQFF
DNA: TGTGCCAGCAGCTCAAATACCCTAGCGGGAGGGCCGCGGAATGAGCAGTTCTTC

D: TRBD2
V: TRBV6-6
size: NA
J: TRBJ2-1
CDR3: CASRKSGREIWDEQFF
DNA: TGTGCCAGCAGAAAGAGCGGGAGGGAGATCTGGGATGAGCAGTTCTTC

D: TRBD1
V: TRBV7-2
size: NA
J: TRBJ1-1
CDR3: CASSRPTGGAFF
DNA: TGTGCCAGCAGCCGCCCGACAGGGGGAGCTTTCTTT

D: TRBD2
V: TRBV11-2
size: NA
J: TRBJ2-1
CDR3: CASSHYRALAGSSYNEQFF
DNA: TGTGCCAGCAGCCACTACCGGGCACTAGCGGGTAGCTCCTACAATGAGCAGTTCTTC

D: TRBD2
V: TRBV6-5
size: NA
J: TRBJ2-7
CDR3: CASHEAGVRVEQYF
DNA: TGTGCCAGCCATGAGGCGGGAGTGCGGGTCGAGCAGTACTTC

D: NA
V: TRBV7-2
size: NA
J: TRBJ2-1
CDR3: CASSLGPPSYEQFF
DNA: TGTGCCAGCAGCTTAGGCCCTCCTAGCTATGAGCAGTTCTTC

D: TRBD1
V: TRBV9
size: NA
J: TRBJ2-3
CDR3: CASSEGQTTAGTQYF
DNA: TGTGCCAGCAGCGAGGGACAGACTACGGCGGGTACGCAGTATTTT

D: TRBD2
V: TRBV5-1
size: NA
J: TRBJ2-3
CDR3: CASTSSGGALDTQYF
DNA: TGCGCCAGCACTTCTAGCGGGGGGGCCCTAGATACGCAGTATTTT

D: TRBD1
V: TRBV7-9
size: once
J: TRBJ1-1
CDR3: CASSPGGGQANAAFF
DNA: TGTGCCAGCAGCCCAGGGGGGGGACAGGCCAATGCAGCTTTCTTT

D: NA
V: TRBV5-1
size: NA
J: TRBJ2-2
CDR3: CASSLSGVTGELFF
DNA: TGCGCCAGCAGCTTGAGCGGTGTCACCGGGGAGCTGTTTTTT

D: TRBD2
V: TRBV6-4
size: NA
J: TRBJ2-7
CDR3: CASRRLAGALSYEQYF
DNA: TGTGCCAGCAGGAGACTAGCGGGGGCCCTATCCTACGAGCAGTACTTC

D: NA
V: TRBV6-5
size: few
J: TRBJ1-6
CDR3: CASGPNSPLHF
DNA: TGTGCCAGCGGCCCTAATTCACCCCTCCACTTT

D: TRBD1
V: TRBV7-9
size: NA
J: TRBJ1-6
CDR3: CASSLALGTGYNSPLHF
DNA: TGTGCCAGCAGCTTAGCGCTTGGGACAGGGTATAATTCACCCCTCCACTTT

D: TRBD1
V: TRBV10-3
size: NA
J: TRBJ1-1
CDR3: CAISESEGQGNTEAFF
DNA: TGTGCCATCAGTGAGTCGGAAGGACAGGGTAACACTGAAGCTTTCTTT